This TCR beta chain was profiled in a study of T cell responses to AZD1222 COVID-19 vaccine. Study outcomes and limitations: Mapped onto spike, vaccine-associated CD4 TCRs spanned it and were dominant at 160-218 and 743-854. With two AZD1222 doses given, Spike-specific TCR breadth and depth both rose.

CDR1 and CDR2 (germline): MRHNA, SNTAGT. The CDR3 contains 16 residues. V trimming: 7 bases; J trimming: 5 bases; junction bases outside the gene matches: 15. Second doses that came at about 4 or about 12 weeks were put together. The protocol was immunoSEQ multiplex PCR, while the TCRdb copy is restricted to in-frame clones and leaves out a portion. The data show 30,000 to 35,000 clones, about four fifths seen once. Note on this clone: The antigen is undetermined.

The sample consisted of peripheral blood, taken 28 days after the second AZD1222 dose. The sequence derives from an adult who received the AZD1222 COVID-19 vaccine. The rearrangement joins TRBV6-4 to TRBJ2-5, with 8 bases lining up with TRBD1. The CDR3 coding sequence is TGTGCCAGCAACTGGACAGGGATGGATGTGTGGGAGACCCAGTACTTC. Its translation is CASNWTGMDVWETQYF.